This T cell receptor (beta chain) was sequenced in a study of T cell repertoires in Merkel cell carcinoma (dated by TCRdb to about 2019). Study-wide context: Patients with prior intralesional immunotherapy or systemic immune checkpoint blockade before the biopsy were excluded. MCPyV-specific clonotypes were initially defined through tetramer sorting, cloning and paired TCR sequencing of expanded tumor-infiltrating lymphocytes. A diagnosis of MCPyV-positive Merkel cell carcinoma and successful in vitro expansion of tumor-infiltrating lymphocytes were required for inclusion.

TRB CDR3 sequencing and data processing of tumor genomic DNA were performed with the immunoSEQ assay. The immuneACCESS repertoire file appears here via TCRdb, limited to in-frame rearrangements. These files lack a portion of the clones; in checked studies, under half of the deficit traces to unresolved V genes, and the cause of the others is not known. A total of 13,000 to 15,000 clones appear in this sample, 76% of them only once. Approximately 17% of the sample goes to the ten largest clones. As for this clone: Its antigen remains unidentified. Per-base qualities were not stored, and no clone one base away is much larger.

General findings and caveats noted by the study authors: Normal tissue biopsies were not studied.

Each study subject had MCPyV-positive Merkel cell carcinoma confirmed by biopsy and had serum antibodies to T-antigen that tested positive. Genomic DNA was extracted from several adjacent 10-micron frozen tumor sections without cell sorting or culture. About 5 x 5 x 5 mm of tumor biopsy tissue was frozen in optimal cutting temperature compound. The presence of abundant Merkel cell carcinoma and infiltrating cells in the frozen biopsy was confirmed on hematoxylin and eosin scout sections. Material for sequencing was tumor tissue. This receptor was obtained from an adult with Merkel cell carcinoma.

CDR3 loop: CASSPGQVLYF. The DNA sequence is given as TGTGCCAGCAGCCCTGGACAGGTACTGTACTTC. The sequence joins TRBV9 to TRBJ2-7; 7 bases in between match TRBD1. The CDR3 goes from the cysteine to the phenylalanine over 11 residues. Just CDR3 DNA is preserved here, 33 bases in frame from base 1. V ends up 4 bases short and J 12 bases short, with an unmatched junction base count of 7. The germline V gene gives CDR1 as SGDLS and CDR2 as YYNGEE. Extended through the reference TRBV9 and TRBJ2-7 proteins, this CDR3 yields the full variable domain: DSGVTQTPKHLITATGQRVTLRCSPRSGDLSVYWYQQSLDQGLQFLIQYYNGEERAKGNILERFSAQQFPDLHSELNLSSLELGDSALYFCASSPGQVLYFGPGTRLTVT.